The 6 T cell receptor beta chains given below trace back to one sample, sequenced in a study of T cells of healthy individuals. TCRdb analysed the 5' RACE reads with MiXCR anew, one entry per CDR3 protein. The sample contains over 95,000 distinct CDR3 sequences, roughly 18% of which appear only once. These receptor sequences come from a human donor in good health.

In this sample, this clonotype turned up a few times. The rearrangement joins TRBV2 to TRBJ1-5; tentative D call: TRBD1 (6 bases). V dropped 6 bases and J dropped 0 bases, with 12 bases sitting between them. This CDR3 region has 15 residues. Per the germline V gene, CDR1 is SNHLY and CDR2 is FYNNEI. CDR3 residues: CASRGGGGSNQPQHF. CDR3 nucleotides: TGTGCCAGCAGGGGAGGGGGAGGTAGCAATCAGCCCCAGCATTTT.

In its sample, this clonotype was seen a few times. The chain is built from TRBV28 and TRBJ2-7; 8 bases map to TRBD2. This CDR3 contains 18 residues. V was pared by 6 bases and J by 7 bases, with 23 bases of the junction left unmatched. The germline V gene has CDR1 MDHEN and CDR2 SYDVKM. The CDR3 sequence: CASRPPTYGGRRGREQYF. CDR3 nucleotide sequence: TGTGCCAGCAGACCTCCTACTTACGGCGGGAGGCGGGGGAGAGAGCAGTACTTC.

J is TRBJ2-5 and V is TRBV20-1; 8 bases agree with TRBD2. Germline assignment: CDR1 DFQATT and CDR2 SNEGSKA (reference sequence). The CDR3 is made up of 12 amino acids. The CDR3: CSKAGGKETQYF. The CDR3 DNA follows: TGCAGCAAGGCGGGAGGTAAAGAGACCCAGTACTTC.

The chain uses TRBV6-5 and TRBJ1-5; a possible D gene is TRBD1 (5 bases). The V and J ends lost 5 bases and 0 bases respectively, with 20 bases between them. The CDR3 is 18 residues long. Germline lookup yields CDR1 MNHEY and CDR2 SVGAGI. This CDR3 is CASSIKQGHTYSNQPQHF. Here the CDR3 DNA reads TGTGCCAGCAGTATTAAACAAGGACACACCTATAGCAATCAGCCCCAGCATTTT.

V usage is TRBV3-1 and J usage is TRBJ1-1; D not resolved. This CDR3 contains 14 residues. The V end was cut by 0 bases, the J end by 5 bases, with 10 bases between. The germline V gene has CDR1 LGHDT and CDR2 YNNKEL (reference sequence). The CDR3, as DNA: TGTGCCAGCAGCCAAGATGTAAGTTGGACTGAAGCTTTCTTT. Its protein product is CASSQDVSWTEAFF.

The chain carries TRBV7-9 and TRBJ2-7, with D possibly TRBD2 on 6 matching bases. Germline loops: CDR1 SEHNR, CDR2 FQNEAQ (reference sequence). This CDR3 spans 15 amino acids. The V end was cut by 3 bases, the J end by 0 bases, with 12 bases between. The CDR3 is CASSLGAGGSYEQYF. CDR3 nucleotide sequence: TGTGCCAGCAGCTTGGGAGCCGGGGGCTCCTACGAGCAGTACTTC.